This TCR beta chain was identified during a study of blood T cell repertoires in COVID-19 (TCRdb year 2020). Regarding the complete study: Collaborator samples came from the United States, Italy and Spain and covered acute and convalescent phases of COVID-19. The prospective study material was composed of cDNA or gDNA derived from T cells, B-cell-depleted T cells, or PBMCs. Subjects who had been exposed to COVID-19, were actively infected with it, or had recovered from it provided the deeply sampled blood TCRbeta repertoires that made up the dataset. The repertoires were made available in a free public database intended to serve as a resource for research on the immune response to SARS-CoV-2. The samples were drawn from two sources: the first 160 participants of the ongoing ImmuneRACE study, and fewer than 1,500 subjects contributed by 6 global collaborators. A de-identified subject ID, COVID-19 status, age in years and sex were almost always included in the sample metadata. Where available, HLA class I and class II types were taken from metadata supplied by the sample provider and were not determined by assay-based typing. Overall results and qualifications from the work: Clinical and demographic metadata were provided uncurated, with the amount varying by source and participant.

In regard to this clone: Which antigen it targets is not known. No qualities accompany the bases; no much larger clone lies one base away.

TCRbeta CDR3 regions were amplified from genomic DNA using the immunoSEQ Assay, a bias-controlled multiplex PCR. The authors' pipeline ran thus. Nucleated cell counts per sample were estimated from amplification of reference gene primers within the assay. To quantify the absolute abundance of each unique TCRbeta CDR3 rearrangement, sequence reads were collapsed and filtered. Productive Simpson clonality was computed per sample as the square root of Simpson's diversity index over productive rearrangements. The table comes from immuneACCESS by way of TCRdb, which keeps in-frame sequences with V and J called. Part of the clones is missing from these tables; in studies checked, under half for an unresolved V gene and the rest for unknown reasons. That table supplies the V and J calls and clone size; D and trimming were determined from the DNA. A total of around 300,000 clones appear in this sample, 70% to 90% of them only once. The ten top clones hold roughly 4% of the sample.

Relative to germline, V is missing 5 bases and J is missing 6 bases, with 6 bases of the junction outside any gene match. From the cysteine through the phenylalanine, the CDR3 covers 14 amino acids. Only the CDR3 DNA is retained, 42 bases long and in frame from the first base. CDR1 and CDR2 (MRHNA, SNTAGT) derive from the germline V gene. Whole blood was collected in K2EDTA tubes by collaborating institutions according to the institutions' own protocols. Collaborator samples were shipped for TCRbeta analysis as frozen whole blood, isolated PBMCs, or DNA extracted from either sample type. The TCR sequence derives from a woman aged 45-60 years with active or convalescent COVID-19. The rearrangement combines TRBV6-4 with TRBJ2-1, with 8 middle bases fitting TRBD2. What was sequenced was peripheral blood. The sequence in DNA is TGTGCCAGCAGTCTTGACAGCGGGAGCAATGAGCAGTTCTTC. Its translation is CASSLDSGSNEQFF.